Listed here are 24 T cell receptor beta chains from one sample, sequenced in a study of blood T cell repertoires in COVID-19. The data were produced by immunoSEQ multiplex PCR, yet TCRdb's version contains in-frame clones alone and is incomplete. In the table there are a few thousand clones, 70% to 90% of which are singletons. The sequencing input was peripheral blood. These receptors came from a human donor in a cohort sampled during active COVID-19.

V usage is TRBV5-1 and J usage is TRBJ2-1, with a tentative D call TRBD2 (6 bases). CDR3 size: 15 residues. The germline V gene has CDR1 SGHRS and CDR2 YFSETQ. Trimming removed 7 bases at V and 3 bases at J, with 17 bases between. CDR3 sequence reads: CASSGRRGFYNEQFF. As DNA, the CDR3 is TGCGCCAGCTCCGGACGGCGGGGTTTCTACAATGAGCAGTTCTTC.

The chain uses TRBV7-2 and TRBJ2-7, with 12 positions matching TRBD2. Trimming took 2 bases from V and 6 from J; bases not matched to a gene: 8. Germline V gene lookup returns CDR1 SGHTA and CDR2 FQGNSA. CDR3 length: 16 amino acids. The CDR3 DNA sequence: TGTGCCAGCAGCTTAAGTCCTAGCGGGGGGGCCGTCGAGCAGTACTTC. Translation gives CASSLSPSGGAVEQYF.

The chain employs TRBV19 and TRBJ2-4, with D unclear. The CDR3 extends over 13 amino acids. V lost 2 bases to trimming and J lost 6 bases, with 8 bases between them. The V gene's germline CDR1 is LNHDA and CDR2 SQIVND (reference sequence). The CDR3 here is CASSINGGNIQYF. Here the CDR3 DNA reads TGTGCCAGTAGTATAAACGGCGGAAACATTCAGTACTTC.

This rearrangement joins TRBV2 to TRBJ2-5; 9 bases line up with TRBD1. Germline CDR1 SNHLY, CDR2 FYNNEI. V shed 5 bases, J shed 2 bases, and the junction held 3 bases outside the gene matches. This CDR3 is built from 14 residues. CDR3 sequence (DNA): TGTGCCAGCAGTTACAGGGGGCATCAAGAGACCCAGTACTTC. Its protein is CASSYRGHQETQYF.

V and J are TRBV19 and TRBJ2-2, with D possibly being TRBD1 (6 bases). Germline V gives CDR1 LNHDA, CDR2 SQIVND (reference sequence). CDR3 length: 14 amino acids. The V and J ends lost 9 bases and 3 bases respectively, with 14 bases between them. CDR3 residues: CASALDSYTGELFF. The CDR3 coding sequence is TGTGCCAGCGCCCTGGACAGTTACACCGGGGAGCTGTTTTTT.

Only a few counts were recorded for this clone. The rearrangement joins TRBV5-1 to TRBJ2-5, with 7 bases lining up with TRBD2. Germline V gene sequence: CDR1 SGHRS, CDR2 YFSETQ. J was trimmed by 3 bases and V by 4 bases; bases with no gene match: 9. The CDR3 runs 15 residues. CDR3 bases: TGCGCCAGCAGCCAAGCCCAGGGAGGGAAAGAGACCCAGTACTTC. Translated: CASSQAQGGKETQYF.

This chain links TRBV4-1 with TRBJ2-3; TRBD1 matches 7 bases. With V trimmed by 2 bases and J by 4 bases, 3 bases remained unmatched. There are 14 residues in the CDR3. Germline-derived CDR1 and CDR2 are MGHRA and YSYEKL. In DNA, the CDR3 is TGCGCCAGCAGCCAACTTCAGGGGGCAGATACGCAGTATTTT. Protein product: CASSQLQGADTQYF.

The rearrangement uses TRBV7-2 and TRBJ2-1; no firm D call. This CDR3 spans 14 amino acids. Germline values: CDR1 SGHTA, CDR2 FQGNSA. Trimming took 1 base from V and 14 from J, leaving 18 bases between them. The CDR3: CASSLVLWMAGEFF. The CDR3 nucleotides are TGTGCCAGCAGCTTAGTACTCTGGATGGCTGGAGAGTTCTTC.

V usage is TRBV19 and J usage is TRBJ2-2; D ambiguous. Germline loops: CDR1 LNHDA, CDR2 SQIVND (reference sequence). The CDR3 runs to 16 residues. V gave up 7 bases and J gave up 5 bases, with 20 bases separating them. CDR3 bases: TGTGCCAGTATAAGGCGGATTACAAGTGGGACCGGGGAGCTGTTTTTT. Protein sequence: CASIRRITSGTGELFF.

The CDR3 here is CSVERDEATNEKLFF. The CDR3 region has the DNA TGCAGCGTTGAGCGGGACGAAGCAACTAATGAAAAACTGTTTTTT. The chain combines TRBV29-1 with TRBJ1-4; a weak D match, TRBD1 (5 bases). CDR3 length: 15 amino acids. Germline V lookup: CDR1 SQVTM, CDR2 ANQGSEA. V shed 3 bases and J shed 0 bases, with 11 bases lying between them.

The V gene is TRBV6-5, the J gene TRBJ1-5; TRBD1 is a possible D gene (5 bases). Germline CDR1 reads MNHEY; CDR2 reads SVGAGI. The CDR3 has 15 residues. The V end was cut by 0 bases, the J end by 2 bases, with 8 bases between. The CDR3 here is CASSYSSRGNQPQHF. DNA for the CDR3: TGTGCCAGCAGTTACTCGAGCAGGGGCAATCAGCCCCAGCATTTT.

V and J are TRBV6-5 and TRBJ1-1, with D maybe TRBD1 (5 bases). The CDR3 is 14 amino acids. The germline CDR1 and CDR2 sequences are MNHEY and SVGAGI. The ends were cut back, 6 bases at V and 1 base at J, with 12 bases in the middle. The CDR3 sequence is CASSLSGGNTEAFF. As DNA, the CDR3 is TGTGCCAGCAGCCTATCGGGGGGGAACACTGAAGCTTTCTTT.

The chain employs TRBV5-1 and TRBJ1-1; TRBD1 might be the D (5 bases). Trimming took 2 bases from V and 5 from J, leaving 13 bases between them. The CDR3 runs 14 residues. Looked up from germline, CDR1 is SGHRS and CDR2 is YFSETQ. CDR3 residues: CASSLRGRGTEAFF. CDR3 bases: TGCGCCAGCAGCTTACGGGGGAGAGGAACTGAAGCTTTCTTT.

V is TRBV18 and J is TRBJ2-7; TRBD1 agrees at 8 bases. Germline CDR1 KGHSH, CDR2 LQKENI. The CDR3 has 15 amino acids. Trimming removed 5 bases from V and 2 bases from J; junction bases left unmatched: 8. CDR3 in amino acids: CASSATGTGTYEQYF. The CDR3 nucleotides are TGTGCCAGCTCAGCGACCGGGACAGGCACCTACGAGCAGTACTTC.

The chain combines TRBV2 with TRBJ1-2; maybe TRBD1 (6 bases). Germline V gene lookup returns CDR1 SNHLY and CDR2 FYNNEI. The CDR3 consists of 13 residues. V lost 6 bases to trimming and J lost 4 bases, with 12 bases between them. As DNA, the CDR3 is TGTGCCAGCAGAGGACAGTCCCCCTATGGCTACACCTTC. Translating gives CASRGQSPYGYTF. Full variable domain (outside the CDR3, taken from reference TRBV2 and TRBJ1-2): EPEVTQTPSHQVTQMGQEVILRCVPISNHLYFYWYRQILGQKVEFLVSFYNNEISEKSEIFDDQFSVERPDGSNFTLKIRSTKLEDSAMYFCASRGQSPYGYTFGSGTRLTVV.

The V and J genes are TRBV2 and TRBJ2-5; D is unclear. V shed 5 bases and J shed 5 bases, with 15 bases lying between them. The CDR3 consists of 14 residues. CDR1 is SNHLY, CDR2 FYNNEI, per germline. The CDR3 DNA reads TGTGCCAGCAGTACCTCCGAAGACTTTGAGACCCAGTACTTC. Translation gives CASSTSEDFETQYF.

The chain has TRBV29-1 and TRBJ1-2; D is perhaps TRBD1 (5 bases). Trimming took 0 bases from V and 5 from J, leaving 10 bases between them. Germline assignment: CDR1 SQVTM and CDR2 ANQGSEA. The length of the CDR3 is 13 residues. CDR3: CSVEDGRTYGYTF. CDR3 DNA sequence: TGCAGCGTTGAAGATGGGAGGACATATGGCTACACCTTC.

This sequence joins TRBV4-2 and TRBJ2-3, with 13 nucleotides matching TRBD2. This CDR3 contains 18 residues. The ends lost 1 base at V and 5 bases at J; junction bases unmatched: 9. From germline, CDR1 is LGHNA and CDR2 YNFKEQ. CDR3 sequence reads: CASSQAGTSGDGGDTQYF. The DNA of the CDR3 is TGTGCCAGCAGCCAAGCCGGGACTAGCGGGGATGGGGGAGATACGCAGTATTTT.

This clone was counted between two and nine times. The genes are TRBV19 and TRBJ1-1; no reliable D call. CDR3 size: 14 residues. V was cut by 4 bases and J by 1 base, with 10 bases left in between. Germline V CDR1 and CDR2: LNHDA, SQIVND (reference sequence). The chain's CDR3 is CASSSHYENTEAFF. DNA of the CDR3: TGTGCCAGTAGTAGCCACTATGAGAACACTGAAGCTTTCTTT.

This clone was detected only once. CDR3 bases: TGTGCCAGCAGCCAAGTGGCACAGCCGAACACTGAAGCTTTCTTT. This translates into CASSQVAQPNTEAFF. The chain has TRBV3-1 (or the pseudogene TRBV3-2) and TRBJ1-1; D is undetermined. V lost 1 base to trimming and J lost 1 base, with 10 bases between them. Germline V CDR1 and CDR2: LGHDT, YNNKEL (reference sequence). The CDR3 has 15 residues.

This chain joins TRBV6-5 and TRBJ1-4; D is possibly TRBD1 (6 bases). Deletions cut 5 bases from V and 5 bases from J, with 15 bases between. The CDR3 loop spans 15 amino acids. Germline CDR1 is MNHEY and CDR2 is SVGAGI. The CDR3: CASSISIQGNEKLFF. In nucleotides, the CDR3 is TGTGCCAGCAGTATTTCAATACAGGGAAATGAAAAACTGTTTTTT.

The rearrangement uses TRBV12-3 or TRBV12-4 and TRBJ1-2; D might be TRBD1 (6 bases). The V gene lost 4 bases and the J gene lost 3 bases, with 9 bases spanning the gap. This CDR3 spans 13 amino acids. The CDR3 DNA sequence: TGTGCCAGCAGTTCAGGGGTCTACTATGGCTACACCTTC. As protein: CASSSGVYYGYTF.

This chain links TRBV6-5 with TRBJ2-6; 7 bases fit TRBD2. The CDR3 runs to 15 residues. Germline CDR1 is MNHEY and CDR2 is SVGAGI. Trimming took 4 bases from V and 4 from J; bases not matched to a gene: 4. The CDR3 DNA is TGTGCCAGCAGTTGGGGGGGTACCGGGGCCAACGTCCTGACTTTC. Protein: CASSWGGTGANVLTF.

This chain joins TRBV6-5 and TRBJ2-7, with 8 bases aligning to TRBD2. Germline CDR1 MNHEY, CDR2 SVGAGI. The CDR3 is 15 amino acids. Germline trimming cut 7 bases from V and 6 bases from J; bases unmatched to any gene: 14. The CDR3 sequence is CASITDGGGRCEQYF. Written as DNA, the CDR3 is TGTGCCAGCATCACCGACGGGGGGGGGCGGTGCGAGCAGTACTTC.